This T cell receptor (beta chain) was sequenced for a study of blood T cell repertoires in COVID-19. The overall study: Spain, Italy and the United States supplied samples that represented acute and convalescent COVID-19.

Original processing notes: Nucleated cell number was recorded as an estimate derived from reference gene primer amplification. TCRdb's copy holds only in-frame clones and misses some; the assay was immunoSEQ multiplex PCR. V and J calls plus clone size are reproduced from that table; the DNA served to infer D and trimming. Of roughly 260,000 clones listed, 80% to 90% are singletons. Sequences were obtained from peripheral blood. The clonotype was recovered from a woman between 40 and 55 years old with acute or convalescent COVID-19.

The CDR3 region is CASNPPFLAGPETQYF. CDR3 DNA sequence: TGTGCCAGCAACCCCCCCTTTCTAGCGGGGCCGGAGACCCAGTACTTC. The rearrangement uses TRBV7-9 and TRBJ2-5; 9 bases align to TRBD2. Germline CDR1 and CDR2: SEHNR and FQNEAQ (reference sequence). This CDR3 region has 16 residues. J lost 5 bases, V lost 7 bases, and 14 bases had no gene match.